This T cell receptor (beta chain) was sequenced during a study of Ad26.COV2.S vaccination and SARS-CoV-2 variants. Libraries were prepared by immunoSEQ multiplex PCR; TCRdb keeps only in-frame clonotypes and omits some of them. Here the sample spans 97,000 or so clones, 60% to 85% being singletons. Trimming removed 0 bases from V and 3 bases from J, with 10 bases in between. The CDR3 extends over 14 amino acids. The germline V gene has CDR1 SGHDT and CDR2 YYEEEE. The receptor was derived from a human donor who had recovered from COVID-19. Specimen: peripheral blood, collected after recovery from COVID-19. The chain carries TRBV5-6 and TRBJ2-7; D is unresolved. CDR3 DNA sequence: TGTGCCAGCAGCTTGGTAGGCAGAAACTACGAGCAGTACTTC. Its protein is CASSLVGRNYEQYF.